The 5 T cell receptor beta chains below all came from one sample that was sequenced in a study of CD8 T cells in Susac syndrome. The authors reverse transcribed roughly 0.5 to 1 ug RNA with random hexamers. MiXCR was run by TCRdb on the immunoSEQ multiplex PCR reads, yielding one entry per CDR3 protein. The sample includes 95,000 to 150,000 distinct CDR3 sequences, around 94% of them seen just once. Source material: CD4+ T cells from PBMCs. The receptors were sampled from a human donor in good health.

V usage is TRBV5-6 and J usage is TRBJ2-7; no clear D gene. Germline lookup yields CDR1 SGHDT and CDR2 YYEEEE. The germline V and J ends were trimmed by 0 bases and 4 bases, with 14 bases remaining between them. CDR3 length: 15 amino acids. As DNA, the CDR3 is TGTGCCAGCAGCTTGGTTGGGGTTGTTATTTACGAGCAGTACTTC. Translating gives CASSLVGVVIYEQYF. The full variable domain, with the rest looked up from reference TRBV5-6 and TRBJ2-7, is DAGVTQSPTHLIKTRGQQVTLRCSPKSGHDTVSWYQQALGQGPQFIFQYYEEEERQRGNFPDRFSGHQFPNYSSELNVNALLLGDSALYLCASSLVGVVIYEQYFGPGTRLTVT.

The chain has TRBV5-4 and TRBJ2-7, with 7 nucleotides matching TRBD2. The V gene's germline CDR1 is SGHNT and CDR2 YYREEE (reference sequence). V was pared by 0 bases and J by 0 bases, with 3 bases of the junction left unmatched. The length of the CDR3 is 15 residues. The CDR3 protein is CASSLGGRNSYEQYF. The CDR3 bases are TGTGCCAGCAGCTTGGGCGGGAGAAACTCCTACGAGCAGTACTTC.

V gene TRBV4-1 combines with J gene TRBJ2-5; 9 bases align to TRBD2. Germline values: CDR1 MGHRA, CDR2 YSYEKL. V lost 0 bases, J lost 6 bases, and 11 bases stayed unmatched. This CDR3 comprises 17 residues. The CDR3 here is CASSQDLPAGGPQTQYF. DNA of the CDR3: TGCGCCAGCAGCCAAGACTTGCCCGCGGGAGGGCCGCAGACCCAGTACTTC.

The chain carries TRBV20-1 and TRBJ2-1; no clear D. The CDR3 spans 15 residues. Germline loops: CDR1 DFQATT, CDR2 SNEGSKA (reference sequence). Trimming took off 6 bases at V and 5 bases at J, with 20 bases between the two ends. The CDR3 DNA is TGCAGTGCCGAAAGATCAGATCGGAAAAACAATGAGCAGTTCTTC. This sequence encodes CSAERSDRKNNEQFF.

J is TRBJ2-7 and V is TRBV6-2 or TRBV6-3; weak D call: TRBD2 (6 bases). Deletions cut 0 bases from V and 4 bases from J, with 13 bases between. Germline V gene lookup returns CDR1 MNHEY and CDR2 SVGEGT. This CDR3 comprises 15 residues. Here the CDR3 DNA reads TGTGCCAGCAGTTACTCTGGCGGGGAGCCTTACGAGCAGTACTTC. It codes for CASSYSGGEPYEQYF.